Listed below are T cell receptor beta chains from one sample, sequenced in a study of T cells after yellow fever vaccination. One entry per CDR3 protein, called by TCRdb with MiXCR from the 5' RACE reads. The sample has about 160,000 distinct CDR3 sequences, around 7.2% seen once. Sequencing used CD4+ T cells sorted from PBMCs, obtained more than 4 days after the first yellow fever vaccination. Source of these receptors: a man aged 18 to 35 who received the YFV17D yellow fever vaccine. Each CDR3 is given with its conserved first and last residue. A D gene is named only where the DNA matches it firmly. Some rows mark clone size as missing; the rest say once, few, many or name a class of expanded clone.

v_call	d_call	cdr3_length	j_call	clone_size	cdr3_nt	cdr3_aa
TRBV7-2	-	14	TRBJ2-2	-	TGTGCCAGCTCCGGGACAACGAACACCGGGGAGCTGTTTTTT	CASSGTTNTGELFF
TRBV7-2	-	15	TRBJ1-5	few	TGTGCCAGCAGCTTAGAGCCAGGGCTCAATCAGCCCCAGCATTTT	CASSLEPGLNQPQHF
TRBV9	TRBD1	14	TRBJ1-3	many	TGTGCCAGCAGCGTCGGGACAGCTGGAAACACCATATATTTT	CASSVGTAGNTIYF
TRBV28	TRBD2	14	TRBJ2-5	many	TGTGCCAGCAGGCCGAACGGGGGGTGGGAGACCCAGTACTTC	CASRPNGGWETQYF
TRBV29-1	-	13	TRBJ1-1	many	TGCAGCGTTGTCAGGGGATGGGACACTGAAGCTTTCTTT	CSVVRGWDTEAFF
TRBV3-1	-	15	TRBJ2-5	-	TGTGCCAGCAGCCCCCCGGGGAATGCCCAAGAGACCCAGTACTTC	CASSPPGNAQETQYF
TRBV19	-	12	TRBJ1-5	few	TGTGCCAGTAGTATACGAGGAGAGTCCCAGCATTTT	CASSIRGESQHF
TRBV5-1	-	13	TRBJ2-5	few	TGCGCCAGCAGCTTGTTGGGGAGGGAGACCCAGTACTTC	CASSLLGRETQYF
TRBV5-1	-	15	TRBJ2-1	many	TGCGCCAGCAGCTTGACGACAGACCCGGCCTTGGGGCAGTTCTTC	CASSLTTDPALGQFF
TRBV7-2	-	14	TRBJ2-3	many	TGTGCCAGCAGCCTCCTTCCCGCGTTGGATACGCAGTATTTT	CASSLLPALDTQYF
TRBV7-2	TRBD1	14	TRBJ1-2	-	TGTGCCAGCACCCAATTTAAAATCACAGGGGTCTACACCTTC	CASTQFKITGVYTF
TRBV4-3	-	13	TRBJ2-7	many	TGCGCCAGCAGCCAGGAGGGGAGGAACAAGCAGTACTTC	CASSQEGRNKQYF
TRBV7-6	-	15	TRBJ2-1	many	TGTGCCAGCAGCTCGCCCCCGCGAGGAAGGAATGAGCAGTTCTTC	CASSSPPRGRNEQFF
TRBV5-1	-	14	TRBJ2-3	many	TGCGCCAGCAGCTTGGAGCTAGGAAGGGATACGCAGTATTTT	CASSLELGRDTQYF
TRBV7-2	-	15	TRBJ2-7	few	TGTGCCAGCAGCCCAATACAGGGAGGGGACTACGAGCAGTACTTC	CASSPIQGGDYEQYF
TRBV20-1	-	13	TRBJ1-2	many	TGCAGTGCTAGAGATGACAGTAACTATGGCTACACCTTC	CSARDDSNYGYTF
TRBV4-1	-	17	TRBJ1-2	many	TGCGCCAGCAGCCAGAACCCCTCGAGAGGGACTAACTATGGCTACACCTTC	CASSQNPSRGTNYGYTF
TRBV7-3	-	15	TRBJ2-3	many	TGTGCCAGCAGCCGACAGGCGACTAGCACAGATACGCAGTATTTT	CASSRQATSTDTQYF
TRBV7-2	-	15	TRBJ1-2	many	TGTGCCAGCAGCTTAATCGGTCTTCAGATCAATGGCTACACCTTC	CASSLIGLQINGYTF
TRBV3-1	TRBD1	15	TRBJ1-1	few	TGTGCCAGCAGCGCCTTCCGGGACAGGGGAACTGAAGCTTTCTTT	CASSAFRDRGTEAFF
TRBV12-3/TRBV12-4	-	13	TRBJ1-5	-	TGTGCCAGCAGTTCGGAGAACAATCAGCCCCAGCATTTT	CASSSENNQPQHF
TRBV7-2	-	13	TRBJ1-1	many	TGTGCCAGCACCCAGTGGGGGGTCACTGAAGCTTTCTTT	CASTQWGVTEAFF
TRBV12-3/TRBV12-4	-	16	TRBJ1-3	few	TGTGCCAGCAGTTTACGGTCCCTAGGCTCTGGAAACACCATATATTTT	CASSLRSLGSGNTIYF
TRBV6-2/TRBV6-3	TRBD1	14	TRBJ1-4	-	TGTGCCAGCAACGGGGGACAGAACAATGAAAAACTGTTTTTT	CASNGGQNNEKLFF
TRBV6-2/TRBV6-3	-	12	TRBJ2-5	-	TGTGCCAGCAGCGGGCCTGGCGGGACCCAGTACTTC	CASSGPGGTQYF
TRBV5-1	-	15	TRBJ2-7	-	TGCGCCAGCAGCTTGGCGATAGGGAGTACCTACGAGCAGTACTTC	CASSLAIGSTYEQYF
TRBV5-1	TRBD1	13	TRBJ2-7	-	TGCGCCAGCAGCTTGGACAGGGGGGACGAGCAGTACTTC	CASSLDRGDEQYF